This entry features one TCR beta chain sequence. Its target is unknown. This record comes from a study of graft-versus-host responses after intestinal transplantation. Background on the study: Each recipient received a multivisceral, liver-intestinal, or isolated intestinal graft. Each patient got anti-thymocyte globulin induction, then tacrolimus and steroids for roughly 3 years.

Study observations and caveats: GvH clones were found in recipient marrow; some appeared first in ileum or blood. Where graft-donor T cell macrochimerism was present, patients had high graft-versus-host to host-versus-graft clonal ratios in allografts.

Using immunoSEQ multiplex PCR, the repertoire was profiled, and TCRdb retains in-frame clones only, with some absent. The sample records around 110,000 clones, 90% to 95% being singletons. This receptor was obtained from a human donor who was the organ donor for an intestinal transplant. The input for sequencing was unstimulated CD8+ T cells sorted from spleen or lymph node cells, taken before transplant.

In DNA form, the CDR3 reads TGCGCCAGCAGCCTAGCCGCCGGGACTGAAGCTTTCTTT. Its translation is CASSLAAGTEAFF. The V call is TRBV4-1, the J call TRBJ1-1; D ambiguous. The CDR3 consists of 13 residues. Germline CDR1 is MGHRA and CDR2 is YSYEKL. Deletions cut 4 bases from V and 5 bases from J, with 11 bases between.